The entry below gives a single T cell receptor beta chain sequence along with its context. Its antigen is unknown. Base qualities are not at hand, and no much larger clone is one base apart. This sample is drawn from a study of T cells after yellow fever vaccination (dated by TCRdb to the late 2010s). Concerning the study at large: The SMART-Seq v4 Ultra Low Input RNA kit was used to prepare libraries from fractions with low cell numbers. To track T-cell clones before and after primary and booster YFV17D yellow fever vaccination, bulk TCR alpha and beta repertoires were sequenced longitudinally. Two healthy male donors made up the cohort, one aged 18 to 30 years and the other aged 30 to 40 years. Blood was collected at multiple timepoints before and after primary and secondary immunization, and bulk PBMC replicates and cell subsets were isolated. Broader findings and caveats from the paper: A small fraction of clonotypes showed up in both the CD4 and CD8 compartments, probably as a result of convergent recombination. Most clones expanded after primary vaccination (96% of CD4 and roughly 88% of CD8) were re-detected after the booster, suggesting that broad memory maintenance occurred. Only a couple of donors were included in the study, so the extent to which the findings can be generalized is limited. FACS-sorted repertoires could contain abundant contaminating clonotypes from the bulk population, so computational filtering was required. Compared with the primary T-cell response, the secondary T-cell response was weaker but faster, peaking on day 5 rather than day 15.

According to the study, the label for this sample's treatment or condition signals: live attenuated yellow fever vaccine strain. At each blood-draw timepoint, two biological replicates of bulk PBMCs were obtained. A standard Ficoll-Paque protocol was used to isolate PBMCs from peripheral blood. TriZol was used to extract RNA from bulk PBMCs, CD4 and CD8 fractions, and dextramer-positive and dextramer-negative fractions. Synthesis of TCR cDNA relied on 5'RACE template switching, a step that introduced a universal primer site along with unique molecular identifiers. cDNA synthesis was primed from both the TCR alpha and TCR beta constant segments. Library amplification used two PCR steps, and the second PCR step added sample barcodes and sequencing adapters. Sequencing of libraries was performed on Illumina HiSeq 2500 (2x100 bp) or NovaSeq (2x150 bp). As for the original processing: Reads were demultiplexed and collapsed into UMI consensus sequences with MIGEC, and V(D)J alignment was performed with MiXCR. Using edgeR on replicate PBMC samples, clonotypes were called vaccine-responding if FDR was below 0.01 and the log2 fold change was above 5 up to day 15. Bulk clonotypes were assigned CD4 or CD8 identity according to which sequenced CD4 or CD8 repertoire held them at higher abundance. TCRdb handled the public reads itself, with Q25 trimming in fastp and clone calling in MiXCR, and kept productive beta chains. Merged by CDR3 protein, the rows form single entries marked with the most common genes and DNA. Clone size and V and J calls follow TCRdb, not the original study. This sample is represented by some 600,000 distinct CDR3 sequences; 12% of them were singletons. 15% of the sample is held by the ten biggest clonotypes.

V loses 6 bases of germline sequence and J loses 1 base, and the interval between the two ends is 31 bases. Including cysteine and phenylalanine, the CDR3 has 21 amino acids. Left in the record is the CDR3 DNA by itself, 63 bases read in frame from the first base. CDR1 and CDR2 were assigned from the germline V gene (reference sequence) as LGHDT and YNNKEL. The chain was built from TRBV3-1 and TRBJ2-1; a weak D assignment points to TRBD1 (6 bases agree). The sequenced sample was PBMCs, obtained on the day of the yellow fever booster vaccination. The sequence was obtained from a young man who received the YFV17D yellow fever vaccine. This receptor carries the CDR3 CASSLMGAGRTGPVSYNEQFF. The sequence in DNA is TGTGCCAGCAGTCTAATGGGGGCGGGTCGAACGGGCCCCGTGTCCTACAATGAGCAGTTCTTC.